The sequence of this TCR beta chain was determined in a study of post-analysis software for immune sequencing data. Overall study results and limits: There were roughly 5 TRBV segments more frequent in patients than controls, and TRBV5-6, TRBV5-1 and TRBV20-1 were among them.

Carried by the TCR beta cDNA libraries were unique molecular identifiers. TCRdb re-called the PCR reads through MiXCR, storing one row per CDR3 protein. The sample lists hundreds of thousands of distinct CDR3 sequences, roughly 46% occurring once. Germline V lookup: CDR1 DFQATT, CDR2 SNEGSKA (reference sequence). The CDR3 runs 13 residues. The V gene lost 5 bases and the J gene lost 2 bases, with 10 bases spanning the gap. A few counts support this clonotype. Antigen specificity is unknown. The sequence was obtained from a girl under 18 with multiple sclerosis. The chain links TRBV20-1 to TRBJ2-1; D may be TRBD1 or TRBD2 (5 bases each). The sample taken for sequencing was blood. The CDR3 loop is CSALGGAYNEQFF. CDR3 sequence (DNA): TGCAGTGCTCTTGGGGGTGCCTACAATGAGCAGTTCTTC.